The 19 T cell receptor beta chains in this list originate from one sample, sequenced in a study of T cells after yellow fever vaccination. A single record per CDR3 protein comes from TCRdb applying MiXCR to the 5' RACE reads. The repertoire holds 620,000 or so distinct CDR3 sequences, approximately 16% seen once, with approximately 15% in the top ten. The sample was PBMCs, taken more than 4 days after the first yellow fever vaccination. These receptors all stem from a man between 18 and 29 years old who received the YFV17D yellow fever vaccine.

The V gene is TRBV29-1, the J gene TRBJ1-1; 7 positions match TRBD1. The CDR3 sequence is 13 residues long. The V segment lost 6 bases and the J segment 0 bases; nucleotides outside the gene matches: 4. Germline values: CDR1 SQVTM, CDR2 ANQGSEA. The CDR3 loop reads CSVVGQMNTEAFF. The CDR3 DNA is TGCAGCGTGGTGGGACAGATGAACACTGAAGCTTTCTTT. Combining the CDR3 with reference TRBV29-1 and TRBJ1-1 gives the whole variable domain SAVISQKPSRDICQRGTSLTIQCQVDSQVTMMFWYRQQPGQSLTLIATANQGSEATYESGFVIDKFPISRPNLTFSTLTVSNMSPEDSSIYLCSVVGQMNTEAFFGQGTRLTVV.

A few counts support this clonotype. The chain recombines TRBV6-5 with TRBJ1-5; a possible D gene is TRBD1 (5 bases). This CDR3 has 15 residues. CDR1 and CDR2 (germline): MNHEY, SVGAGI. Trimming removed 0 bases from V and 3 bases from J, with 9 bases in between. The CDR3 DNA is TGTGCCAGCAGTTACTCATCCGGACACAATCAGCCCCAGCATTTT. Its translation is CASSYSSGHNQPQHF.

V gene TRBV3-1 combines with J gene TRBJ2-5; 9 bases align to TRBD1. There are 16 residues in the CDR3. CDR1 is LGHDT, CDR2 YNNKEL, per germline (reference sequence). J was trimmed by 2 bases and V by 1 base; bases with no gene match: 5. The CDR3 coding sequence is TGTGCCAGCAGCCAAGTTGCCGGGACAGGGCAAGAGACCCAGTACTTC. It is translated as CASSQVAGTGQETQYF.

This sequence joins TRBV24-1 and TRBJ2-3, with D unclear. V was clipped by 7 bases and J by 0 bases, with 7 bases between them. This CDR3 is 13 amino acids long. The germline V gene has CDR1 KGHDR and CDR2 SFDVKD. CDR3 nucleotides: TGTGCCACCAGGGGCAGTAGCACAGATACGCAGTATTTT. This gives the protein CATRGSSTDTQYF.

This chain joins TRBV11-2 and TRBJ2-1; D is possibly TRBD1 or TRBD2 (5 bases each). CDR1 SGHAT and CDR2 FQNNGV come from the germline V gene. With 4 bases removed from V and 9 bases from J, the gap between germline ends came to 7 bases. The CDR3 has 11 amino acids. DNA for the CDR3: TGTGCCAGCAGCTCGGGACGTGAGCAGTTCTTC. Its translation: CASSSGREQFF.

This clonotype has at least ten counts. At one boundary the junction diverges from the germline segment, which might be a read error. The chain carries TRBV7-2 and TRBJ1-6, with no clear D. From germline, CDR1 is SGHTA and CDR2 FQGNSA. This CDR3 is built from 15 residues. The CDR3 is CASSVAGGYNSPLHF. The CDR3 nucleotides read TGTGCCAGCAGCGTAGCCGGTGGATATAATTCACCCCTCCACTTT.

This clonotype was picked up one time. Compared with germline, one end of the junction differs, possibly owing to a read error. This CDR3 reads CASSWRQANTEASF. The CDR3 DNA reads TGTGCCAGCAGCTGGAGACAGGCGAACACTGAAGCTTCCTTT. The chain joins TRBV7-2 to TRBJ1-1; a possible D gene is TRBD1 (6 bases). CDR1 SGHTA and CDR2 FQGNSA come from the germline V gene. CDR3 length: 14 amino acids.

This clonotype was seen repeatedly, ten times or more. The genes are TRBV5-1 and TRBJ2-5; D remains ambiguous. This CDR3 contains 15 residues. Germline assignment: CDR1 SGHRS and CDR2 YFSETQ. Trimming cost V 0 bases and J 1 base, with 10 bases left between them. The CDR3: CASSLGDTSQETQYF. The CDR3 DNA reads TGCGCCAGCAGCTTGGGAGACACGAGCCAAGAGACCCAGTACTTC.

The V and J genes are TRBV29-1 and TRBJ1-4, with 8 bases fitting TRBD1. The ends lost 6 bases at V and 1 base at J; junction bases unmatched: 4. CDR1 is SQVTM, CDR2 ANQGSEA, per germline. The CDR3 runs 14 residues. Here the CDR3 reads CSVTDRGTNEKLFF. The CDR3 DNA is TGCAGCGTCACCGACAGGGGAACTAATGAAAAACTGTTTTTT.

The sample holds a few counts of this clonotype. The V call is TRBV4-1, the J call TRBJ1-2, with D possibly TRBD1 on 5 matching bases. The germline gives CDR1 MGHRA, CDR2 YSYEKL. The V end was cut by 0 bases, the J end by 4 bases, with 9 bases between. The CDR3 contains 14 residues. CDR3 DNA: TGCGCCAGCAGCCAAGAGGGGACCGCCTATGGCTACACCTTC. Amino acids: CASSQEGTAYGYTF.

The CDR3 nucleotides read TGCGCCAGCAGCCAAGAGCCCGGGACAGGCAATCAGCCCCAGCATTTT. Translation gives CASSQEPGTGNQPQHF. This chain joins TRBV4-1 and TRBJ1-5, with 7 bases identical to TRBD1. Germline V gene sequence: CDR1 MGHRA, CDR2 YSYEKL. V shed 0 bases and J 2 bases; nucleotides not matched to a gene: 4. The CDR3 length is 16 residues.

The V gene is TRBV7-2, the J gene TRBJ1-5; TRBD1 aligns across 9 bases. This CDR3 is built from 15 residues. Trimming removed 5 bases from V and 6 bases from J; junction bases left unmatched: 8. CDR1 is SGHTA and CDR2 is FQGNSA in the germline V gene. CDR3 sequence: CASSLRQGDAQPQHF. The CDR3 region has the DNA TGTGCCAGCAGCCTGCGACAGGGGGATGCTCAGCCCCAGCATTTT.

In its sample, this clonotype was seen a few times. The gene calls are TRBV20-1 and TRBJ1-1, with D maybe TRBD1 (5 bases). This CDR3 region has 13 residues. From germline, CDR1 is DFQATT and CDR2 SNEGSKA (reference sequence). V was trimmed by 2 bases and J by 6 bases, leaving 13 bases between them. The CDR3 DNA follows: TGCAGTGCTAGATCGGGGGGGTTCGCTGAAGCTTTCTTT. This encodes CSARSGGFAEAFF.

The chain joins TRBV5-5 to TRBJ1-2; D not certain. Between the trimmed V and J ends, which lost 0 bases and 4 bases, there was a span of 13 bases. Germline assignment: CDR1 SGHKS and CDR2 YYEKEE (reference sequence). The CDR3 loop spans 15 amino acids. The CDR3: CASSLVIGSPYGYTF. In DNA, the CDR3 is TGTGCCAGCAGCTTGGTTATAGGGTCCCCCTATGGCTACACCTTC.

There are a few counts of this clonotype. The gene calls are TRBV7-9 and TRBJ2-1, with D hard to call. The CDR3 loop spans 11 amino acids. The germline V and J ends were trimmed by 4 bases and 11 bases, with 9 bases remaining between them. Germline CDR1 reads SEHNR; CDR2 reads FQNEAQ (reference sequence). The CDR3 is CASSSALKQFF. CDR3 DNA sequence: TGTGCCAGCAGCTCAGCCCTGAAGCAGTTCTTC.

This clonotype has a handful of counts. CDR3 loop: CASSPGSGRETQYF. Written as DNA, the CDR3 is TGTGCCAGCTCACCAGGAAGCGGGAGAGAGACCCAGTACTTC. This chain joins TRBV18 and TRBJ2-5, with 8 bases lining up with TRBD2. The CDR3 has 14 amino acids. The germline gives CDR1 KGHSH, CDR2 LQKENI. After removal of 2 bases from V and 4 bases from J, the junction contained 3 bases not matched to a gene.

This sequence joins TRBV11-2 and TRBJ2-3; the D gene is possibly TRBD2 (6 bases). V shed 8 bases and J shed 1 base, with 13 bases lying between them. From germline, CDR1 is SGHAT and CDR2 FQNNGV. This CDR3 has 14 amino acids. This chain's CDR3 is CASGRQGGTDTQYF. DNA for the CDR3: TGTGCCAGCGGGAGGCAGGGTGGCACAGATACGCAGTATTTT.

This rearrangement joins TRBV7-9 to TRBJ2-2; 8 bases are a match to TRBD1. This CDR3 comprises 16 residues. Germline loops: CDR1 SEHNR, CDR2 FQNEAQ (reference sequence). V trimming: 4 bases; J trimming: 5 bases; junction bases outside the gene matches: 9. The CDR3 DNA reads TGTGCCAGCAGCTCCCGATTGACAGGGGTTACCGGGGAGCTGTTTTTT. It yields the protein CASSSRLTGVTGELFF.

For this clonotype: This may be a read error, as it is one base from a much larger clone. The rearrangement links TRBV7-9 to TRBJ2-7; 9 positions agree with TRBD1. The CDR3 is made up of 16 amino acids. Germline V gene sequence: CDR1 SEHNR, CDR2 FQNEAQ (reference sequence). This CDR3 is CASSPLTGTGTYEHYV. As DNA, the CDR3 is TGTGCCAGCAGCCCACTCACCGGGACAGGGACATACGAGCACTACGTC.